These 22 T cell receptor beta chains share one sample of origin, sequenced in a study of cytomegalovirus exposure and HLA in healthy donors (dated by TCRdb to about 2017). Library preparation employed the immunoSEQ multiplex PCR assay. For the multiplex PCR, a mixture combining 60 forward primers for TCR Vbeta segments and 13 reverse primers for TCR Jbeta segments was used. TCRdb's version of the immuneACCESS table is confined to in-frame rearrangements and falls short of the full clone set. An unresolved V gene accounts for under half of the shortfall where checked; the remainder is of unknown origin. The table for this sample lists roughly 120,000 clones; around 80% of them were counted only once. The ten most abundant clones make up roughly 20% of the sample. Sequenced input: PBMCs. The receptors were sampled from a man under 40 in good health and CMV-seropositive.

This clone was counted once. The V gene is TRBV5-8, the J gene TRBJ1-4; the match to TRBD1 covers 10 bases. V shed 0 bases and J 7 bases; nucleotides not matched to a gene: 3. This CDR3 contains 15 residues. Germline CDR1 SGHTS, CDR2 YDEGEE. The CDR3 region has the DNA TGTGCCAGCAGCTTGGTCGGGACAGGGGTTGAAAAACTGTTTTTT. Encoded protein: CASSLVGTGVEKLFF.

The rearrangement uses TRBV6-5 and TRBJ1-4; 8 bases are a match to TRBD1. The CDR3 spans 14 residues. The junction had 7 bases not matched to a gene; V was cut back by 6 bases and J by 7 bases. Germline V gene sequence: CDR1 MNHEY, CDR2 SVGAGI. The CDR3: CASRGTGGIEKLFF. DNA for the CDR3: TGTGCCAGCAGGGGGACAGGCGGGATTGAAAAACTGTTTTTT.

The rearrangement links TRBV7-2 to TRBJ2-7; 9 bases fit TRBD1. In germline, CDR1 is SGHTA, CDR2 FQGNSA. Germline trimming cut 5 bases from V and 0 bases from J; bases unmatched to any gene: 5. There are 15 residues in the CDR3. Here the CDR3 reads CASSPTGGSSYEQYF. The CDR3, as DNA: TGTGCCAGCAGCCCGACAGGGGGTTCCTCCTACGAGCAGTACTTC.

This rearrangement joins TRBV6-1 to TRBJ2-7, with 11 bases that match TRBD2. Germline V gene sequence: CDR1 MNHNS, CDR2 SASEGT. The CDR3 is 18 amino acids. Trimming took 3 bases from V and 6 from J; bases not matched to a gene: 16. The CDR3 sequence is CASSDPSSSGRLSGEQYV. CDR3 sequence (DNA): TGTGCCAGCAGTGACCCCTCTTCTAGCGGGAGGCTCTCCGGCGAGCAGTACGTC.

This clone appeared a single time. V usage is TRBV6-1 and J usage is TRBJ2-4; D unclear. Trimming cost V 9 bases and J 3 bases, with 15 bases left between them. CDR1 and CDR2 (germline): MNHNS, SASEGT. This CDR3 has 14 amino acids. CDR3 bases: TGTGCCAGTAGAGAGGCCCCGGGCAAAAACATTCAGTACTTC. Its protein product is CASREAPGKNIQYF.

The chain links TRBV25-1 to TRBJ2-7; 7 nucleotides line up with TRBD2. V lost 3 bases to trimming and J lost 6 bases; unmatched junction nucleotides: 11. Germline V lookup: CDR1 MGHDK, CDR2 SYGVNS. This CDR3 region has 15 residues. DNA of the CDR3: TGTGCCAGCAGTGAGCGAGCGGGGTCTTGGCGCGAGCAGTACTTC. Amino acid sequence: CASSERAGSWREQYF.

This clone was seen a handful of times. The chain employs TRBV5-1 and TRBJ1-1, with D maybe TRBD1 (6 bases). V lost 4 bases and J lost 1, with 17 bases in between. CDR1 is SGHRS and CDR2 is YFSETQ in the germline V gene. The CDR3 runs to 16 residues. CDR3 sequence: CASSPLQGESNTEAFF. In DNA form, the CDR3 reads TGCGCCAGCAGCCCTCTACAGGGAGAGTCGAACACTGAAGCTTTCTTT.

The gene calls are TRBV5-4 and TRBJ2-7; 12 nucleotides match TRBD2. The germline gives CDR1 SGHNT, CDR2 YYREEE (reference sequence). J lost 1 base, V lost 4 bases, and 12 bases had no gene match. The CDR3 has 18 amino acids. This CDR3 is CASSLAIGLAGISYEQYF. The CDR3 nucleotides read TGTGCCAGCAGCCTCGCTATCGGACTAGCGGGGATTTCCTACGAGCAGTACTTC.

The chain employs TRBV27 and TRBJ2-3, with TRBD2 identical over 7 bases. The V gene's germline CDR1 is MNHEY and CDR2 SMNVEV (reference sequence). V lost 8 bases and J lost 6; bases outside the gene matches: 8. This CDR3 is built from 13 residues. The CDR3 loop is CASGAGNSDTQYF. DNA of the CDR3: TGTGCCAGCGGAGCGGGAAACAGTGATACGCAGTATTTT.

CDR3 loop: CASSLEAAHTQYF. The DNA of the CDR3 is TGCGCCAGCAGCTTGGAGGCGGCTCATACGCAGTATTTT. This chain links TRBV5-1 with TRBJ2-3; D not certain. Trimming shortened V by 0 bases and J by 7 bases, and 9 bases separated the two germline ends. The CDR3 consists of 13 residues. The V gene's germline CDR1 is SGHRS and CDR2 YFSETQ.

The J gene is TRBJ2-5, the V gene TRBV2; possibly TRBD1 for D (5 bases). The ends were cut back, 11 bases at V and 1 base at J, with 14 bases in the middle. Germline CDR1 is SNHLY and CDR2 is FYNNEI. The CDR3 consists of 13 residues. CDR3 protein: CAGAKGFQETQYF. CDR3 in DNA: TGTGCCGGGGCCAAGGGGTTCCAAGAGACCCAGTACTTC.

V is TRBV5-1 and J is TRBJ1-1, with 10 nucleotides matching TRBD1. Germline CDR1 reads SGHRS; CDR2 reads YFSETQ. The CDR3 runs 14 residues. V shed 3 bases and J 4 bases; nucleotides not matched to a gene: 3. CDR3 residues: CASSSGQGFTEAFF. In nucleotides, the CDR3 is TGCGCCAGCAGCTCGGGACAGGGGTTCACTGAAGCTTTCTTT.

The genes are TRBV5-1 and TRBJ1-1, with TRBD1 as a possible D gene (5 bases). Germline V gives CDR1 SGHRS, CDR2 YFSETQ. Trimming left V 3 bases short and J 4 bases short, with 13 bases between. The CDR3 is made up of 14 amino acids. CDR3 nucleotides: TGCGCCAGCAGCTCCATTCTGGGGGGCACTGAAGCTTTCTTT. Encoded protein: CASSSILGGTEAFF.

The CDR3 DNA reads TGTGCCAGCACGGAGCGGGACCAAGAGACCCAGTACTTC. Translated, it gives CASTERDQETQYF. This rearrangement joins TRBV2 to TRBJ2-5, with D perhaps matching TRBD2 (6 bases). Germline CDR1 reads SNHLY; CDR2 reads FYNNEI. V dropped 7 bases and J dropped 0 bases, with 9 bases sitting between them. The length of the CDR3 is 13 residues.

This CDR3 is CASSHTLGQDIYEQYF. For the CDR3, the DNA is TGTGCCAGCAGCCATACCTTGGGGCAGGACATCTACGAGCAGTACTTC. The chain recombines TRBV6-6 with TRBJ2-7, with D maybe TRBD1 (5 bases). V was pared by 6 bases and J by 3 bases, with 21 bases between. CDR1 MNHNY and CDR2 SVGAGI come from the germline V gene (reference sequence). This CDR3 is built from 16 residues.

The chain carries TRBV7-7 and TRBJ2-1, with D possibly TRBD1 on 6 matching bases. Germline CDR1 SSHAT, CDR2 FNYEAQ (reference sequence). Deletions cut 6 bases from V and 7 bases from J, with 16 bases between. This CDR3 has 14 amino acids. As DNA, the CDR3 is TGTGCCAGCAGTTTGAACACAGGGCAGAATGAGCAGTTCTTC. Translation gives CASSLNTGQNEQFF.

The chain links TRBV6-1 to TRBJ1-2; possibly TRBD1 for D (6 bases). From germline, CDR1 is MNHNS and CDR2 SASEGT. V lost 2 bases, J lost 5 bases, and 15 bases lay in between. The CDR3 is 15 residues long. CDR3 region: CASSEKGWGQYGYTF. The CDR3 bases are TGTGCCAGCAGTGAAAAGGGGTGGGGACAATATGGCTACACCTTC.

The rearrangement joins TRBV5-1 to TRBJ2-7; 7 nucleotides line up with TRBD2. CDR3 size: 14 residues. CDR1 is SGHRS, CDR2 YFSETQ, per germline. The junction had 11 bases not matched to a gene; V was cut back by 4 bases and J by 7 bases. CDR3 amino acids: CASSPGAEGGEQYV. In DNA, the CDR3 is TGCGCCAGCAGCCCCGGTGCGGAGGGAGGGGAGCAGTACGTC.

This chain connects TRBV29-1 to TRBJ1-2; 7 nucleotides line up with TRBD1. V shed 4 bases, J shed 1 base, and the junction held 12 bases outside the gene matches. This CDR3 spans 16 amino acids. Germline V gene sequence: CDR1 SQVTM, CDR2 ANQGSEA. CDR3 coding DNA: TGCAGCGTTGGAGGAATGGGACAGCAAGATAACTATGGCTACACCTTC. Residues: CSVGGMGQQDNYGYTF. Based on the CDR3 plus reference TRBV29-1 and TRBJ1-2, the full variable domain is SAVISQKPSRDICQRGTSLTIQCQVDSQVTMMFWYRQQPGQSLTLIATANQGSEATYESGFVIDKFPISRPNLTFSTLTVSNMSPEDSSIYLCSVGGMGQQDNYGYTFGSGTRLTVV.

The DNA of the CDR3 is TGCGCCAGCAGTGACACACAGGGGGTCCTCGGCGAGCAGTACTTC. It yields the protein CASSDTQGVLGEQYF. J is TRBJ2-7 and V is TRBV10-2; 8 positions agree with TRBD1. The CDR3 loop spans 15 amino acids. V shed 3 bases and J 6 bases; nucleotides not matched to a gene: 10. Germline loops: CDR1 WSHSY, CDR2 SAAADI.

This sequence joins TRBV19 and TRBJ1-1; maybe TRBD1 (6 bases). Germline V lookup: CDR1 LNHDA, CDR2 SQIVND (reference sequence). Trimming pared 1 base from V and 8 bases from J, leaving 8 bases between. The CDR3 consists of 12 residues. The CDR3 DNA sequence: TGTGCCAGTAGTATAGCGGGGGGCGAAGCTTTCTTT. This translates into CASSIAGGEAFF.

In this sample, this clone turned up once. V and J are TRBV7-9 and TRBJ1-2, with TRBD1 as a possible D gene (5 bases). Germline values: CDR1 SEHNR, CDR2 FQNEAQ (reference sequence). V lost 4 bases and J lost 4, with 7 bases in between. This CDR3 region has 12 residues. The CDR3 reads CASSSTAYGYTF. CDR3 DNA: TGTGCCAGCAGCTCGACAGCCTATGGCTACACCTTC.